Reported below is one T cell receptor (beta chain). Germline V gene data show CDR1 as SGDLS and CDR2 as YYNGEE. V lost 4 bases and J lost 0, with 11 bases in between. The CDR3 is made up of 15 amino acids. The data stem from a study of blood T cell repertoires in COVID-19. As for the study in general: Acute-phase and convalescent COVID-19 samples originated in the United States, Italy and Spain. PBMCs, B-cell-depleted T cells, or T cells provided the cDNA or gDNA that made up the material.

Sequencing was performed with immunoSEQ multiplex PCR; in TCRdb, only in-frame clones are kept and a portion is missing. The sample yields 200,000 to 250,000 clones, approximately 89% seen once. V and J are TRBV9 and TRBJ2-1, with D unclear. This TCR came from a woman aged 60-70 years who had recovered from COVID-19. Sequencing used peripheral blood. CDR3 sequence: CASSFGSSSYNEQFF. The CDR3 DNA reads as TGTGCCAGCAGCTTCGGATCTAGCTCCTACAATGAGCAGTTCTTC.